Listed here are 28 T cell receptor beta chains from one sample, sequenced in a study of spatial heterogeneity in lung cancer. Sample time point: blood at routine non-recurrence follow-up after resection. TCRdb called the 5' RACE reads again in MiXCR, with one record for every CDR3 protein. The table shows 110,000 or so distinct CDR3 sequences, with 9.5% to 14% occurring only once. The starting material was PBMCs, obtained at follow-up. The receptors shown here come from a female donor with early-stage non-small cell lung cancer.

This chain connects TRBV6-2 or TRBV6-3 to TRBJ2-7; D tentatively reads TRBD1 or TRBD2 (6 bases each). Germline lookup yields CDR1 MNHEY and CDR2 SVGEGT. V was cut by 6 bases and J by 1 base, with 16 bases left in between. This CDR3 has 15 residues. The CDR3 DNA is TGTGCCAGCAGCGAGCCGGGGGCAGGATCCTACGAGCAGTACGTC. It codes for CASSEPGAGSYEQYV.

The sample holds a few counts of this clonotype. This chain uses TRBV28 with TRBJ1-4, with 7 bases identical to TRBD1. CDR3 length equals 14 residues. Trimming cost V 5 bases and J 2 bases; bases outside gene matches: 2. Germline V CDR1 and CDR2: MDHEN, SYDVKM. CDR3 sequence: CASSGGQTNEKLFF. The CDR3 DNA reads as TGTGCCAGCAGTGGGGGACAGACTAATGAAAAACTGTTTTTT.

The genes are TRBV7-9 and TRBJ1-1; D might be TRBD1 (6 bases). Germline V lookup: CDR1 SEHNR, CDR2 FQNEAQ (reference sequence). V lost 5 bases to trimming and J lost 4 bases, with 14 bases between them. This CDR3 comprises 14 residues. The CDR3 nucleotides read TGTGCCAGCAGCCCTCTAGGGGGGGGCACTGAAGCTTTCTTT. Protein sequence: CASSPLGGGTEAFF.

The chain carries TRBV9 and TRBJ2-4; no clear D gene. Germline lookup yields CDR1 SGDLS and CDR2 YYNGEE. Deletions cut 4 bases from V and 2 bases from J, with 22 bases between. The CDR3 is 18 amino acids. The CDR3 reads CASSWGPGSRFSKNIQYF. CDR3 DNA sequence: TGTGCCAGCAGCTGGGGTCCCGGATCGAGATTCTCCAAAAACATTCAGTACTTC. Looking up the rest from reference TRBV9 and TRBJ2-4 gives the full variable domain: DSGVTQTPKHLITATGQRVTLRCSPRSGDLSVYWYQQSLDQGLQFLIQYYNGEERAKGNILERFSAQQFPDLHSELNLSSLELGDSALYFCASSWGPGSRFSKNIQYFGAGTRLSVL.

Comment on this clonotype: A read error may produce the germline difference seen at one junction end. V is TRBV29-1 and J is TRBJ2-3; possibly TRBD1 or TRBD2 for D (5 bases each). The CDR3 consists of 14 residues. CDR1 is SQVTM and CDR2 is ANQGSEA in the germline V gene. CDR3 nucleotide sequence: TGCGGCGTTGAGGACGGGACCCACACAGATACGCAGTATTTT. Amino acid sequence: CGVEDGTHTDTQYF.

In this sample, this clonotype turned up many times. The CDR3 region has the DNA TGTGCCAGCAGCTTGCTGGGAAAACTGTTTTTT. It translates to CASSLLGKLFF. The chain has TRBV7-8 and TRBJ1-4; the D is unclear. In germline, CDR1 is SGHVS, CDR2 FQNEAQ. This CDR3 has 11 amino acids. V lost 3 bases and J 10 bases, leaving 6 bases between the germline ends.

This chain uses TRBV2 with TRBJ2-6; D may be TRBD2 (6 bases). This CDR3 comprises 16 residues. Germline V lookup: CDR1 SNHLY, CDR2 FYNNEI. V lost 4 bases and J 0 bases, leaving 10 bases between the germline ends. This CDR3 is CASSVRGFSGANVLTF. The CDR3 DNA follows: TGTGCCAGCAGTGTGCGGGGTTTCTCTGGGGCCAACGTCCTGACTTTC.

The rearrangement links TRBV12-3 or TRBV12-4 to TRBJ2-3; D might be TRBD2 (6 bases). V lost 1 base and J lost 3, with 8 bases in between. This CDR3 is 14 amino acids long. The CDR3 region is CASSLVLATDTQYF. The DNA of the CDR3 is TGTGCCAGCAGTTTAGTCCTAGCGACAGATACGCAGTATTTT.

The rearrangement uses TRBV29-1 and TRBJ2-2, with 13 bases fitting TRBD2. Losses at the gene ends were 5 bases for V and 2 bases for J; bases not matched to a gene: 2. Germline V lookup: CDR1 SQVTM, CDR2 ANQGSEA. This CDR3 has 15 amino acids. The CDR3 DNA sequence: TGCAGCGTTAGACTAGCGGGAGGCAACACCGGGGAGCTGTTTTTT. Its translation is CSVRLAGGNTGELFF.

A word on this clonotype: A much more abundant neighbour one base away suggests this may be a read error. The genes are TRBV20-1 and TRBJ2-7, with D perhaps matching TRBD2 (6 bases). The CDR3 is 13 residues long. Germline loops: CDR1 DFQATT, CDR2 SNEGSKA (reference sequence). The CDR3 here is CSARGGNSYEQCV. In DNA form, the CDR3 reads TGCAGTGCTAGAGGCGGGAACTCCTACGAGCAGTGCGTC.

In this sample, this clonotype turned up many times. The V gene is TRBV27, the J gene TRBJ2-7, with 12 positions matching TRBD2. Trimming removed 11 bases from V and 4 bases from J; junction bases left unmatched: 9. Germline loops: CDR1 MNHEY, CDR2 SMNVEV (reference sequence). The CDR3 has 14 residues. In nucleotides, the CDR3 is TGTGCCCAGCCTCGACTAGCGGGGGTGTACGAGCAGTACGTC. As protein: CAQPRLAGVYEQYV.

This clonotype was observed at least ten times. The rearrangement links TRBV4-2 to TRBJ2-1; 8 bases line up with TRBD2. Germline V gene data show CDR1 as LGHNA and CDR2 as YNFKEQ. Germline trimming cut 5 bases from V and 8 bases from J; bases unmatched to any gene: 11. This CDR3 contains 15 residues. The DNA for the CDR3 is TGTGCCAGCAGCGCAGGGAGCGGGGGAATGGATGAGCAGTTCTTC. It encodes CASSAGSGGMDEQFF.

V gene TRBV3-1 combines with J gene TRBJ2-6; D call uncertain. Trimming took 2 bases from V and 5 from J, leaving 7 bases between them. This CDR3 has 14 amino acids. The germline V gene has CDR1 LGHDT and CDR2 YNNKEL (reference sequence). The chain's CDR3 is CASSQLGRANVLTF. CDR3 coding DNA: TGTGCCAGCAGCCAATTAGGACGGGCCAACGTCCTGACTTTC. Complete variable domain (other parts from reference TRBV3-1 and TRBJ2-6): DTAVSQTPKYLVTQMGNDKSIKCEQNLGHDTMYWYKQDSKKFLKIMFSYNNKELIINETVPNRFSPKSPDKAHLNLHINSLELGDSAVYFCASSQLGRANVLTFGAGSRLTVL.

This clonotype was recorded at least ten times. The chain recombines TRBV19 with TRBJ2-1; maybe TRBD1 (6 bases). Trimming removed 8 bases from V and 6 bases from J, with 23 bases in between. The germline gives CDR1 LNHDA, CDR2 SQIVND (reference sequence). This CDR3 is 16 amino acids long. The CDR3: CASGKSPGDPPNEQFF. CDR3 sequence (DNA): TGTGCCAGTGGTAAGAGTCCAGGGGATCCCCCCAATGAGCAGTTCTTC. The complete variable domain, with remaining parts taken from reference TRBV19 and TRBJ2-1, reads DGGITQSPKYLFRKEGQNVTLSCEQNLNHDAMYWYRQDPGQGLRLIYYSQIVNDFQKGDIAEGYSVSREKKESFPLTVTSAQKNPTAFYLCASGKSPGDPPNEQFFGPGTRLTVL.

Many counts were recorded for this clonotype. This rearrangement joins TRBV6-5 to TRBJ1-2; a possible D gene is TRBD1 (5 bases). Germline CDR1 MNHEY, CDR2 SVGAGI. The CDR3 sequence is 14 residues long. Trimming stripped 1 base from V and 5 bases from J, with 11 bases between. The CDR3 region is CASSYLGPTYGYTF. The CDR3 DNA reads TGTGCCAGCAGTTACTTGGGACCGACGTATGGCTACACCTTC.

The chain is built from TRBV6-5 and TRBJ2-5, with TRBD2 as a possible D gene (6 bases). The V end was cut by 2 bases, the J end by 5 bases, with 9 bases between. Germline V gene sequence: CDR1 MNHEY, CDR2 SVGAGI. This CDR3 spans 13 amino acids. Written as DNA, the CDR3 is TGTGCCAGCAGTTACGCAGGGAGGGAGACCCAGTACTTC. It codes for CASSYAGRETQYF.

This clonotype was observed a few times. The rearrangement links TRBV5-4 to TRBJ1-2; D remains ambiguous. The CDR3 sequence is 13 residues long. The V and J ends lost 2 bases and 3 bases respectively, with 8 bases between them. CDR1 SGHNT and CDR2 YYREEE come from the germline V gene (reference sequence). CDR3 nucleotides: TGTGCCAGCAGCTTAGTTTCGGACTATGGCTACACCTTC. It is translated as CASSLVSDYGYTF.

This chain uses TRBV5-8 with TRBJ2-7; the match to TRBD1 covers 8 bases. The germline CDR1 and CDR2 sequences are SGHTS and YDEGEE. This CDR3 has 15 amino acids. V lost 5 bases and J lost 6; bases outside the gene matches: 13. The CDR3 spells CASRLSGTGRPEQYF. CDR3 nucleotides: TGTGCCAGCAGACTCTCCGGGACAGGACGTCCCGAGCAGTACTTC.

This clonotype was recorded a few times. The V call is TRBV2, the J call TRBJ2-5; no reliable D call. V was clipped by 8 bases and J by 3 bases, with 10 bases between them. Germline V CDR1 and CDR2: SNHLY, FYNNEI. There are 12 residues in the CDR3. CDR3 region: CASSRLKETQYF. The CDR3 DNA reads as TGTGCCAGCTCTCGCCTTAAAGAGACCCAGTACTTC.

The chain couples TRBV6-1 to TRBJ2-7; D not resolved. Between the trimmed V and J ends, which lost 6 bases and 0 bases, there was a span of 6 bases. Germline CDR1 MNHNS, CDR2 SASEGT. The CDR3 contains 12 residues. CDR3 DNA sequence: TGTGCCAGCAGCGCGGACTCCTACGAGCAGTACTTC. This gives the protein CASSADSYEQYF.

This clonotype was observed a handful of times. The chain combines TRBV20-1 with TRBJ2-1, with D maybe TRBD2 (5 bases). Germline CDR1 DFQATT, CDR2 SNEGSKA (reference sequence). Trimming stripped 5 bases from V and 8 bases from J, with 7 bases between. The CDR3 has 10 amino acids. DNA for the CDR3: TGCAGTGCTCAAGCGGATGAGCAGTTCTTC. Amino acid sequence: CSAQADEQFF.

This clonotype was detected ten times or more. This sequence joins TRBV20-1 and TRBJ1-6, with D unresolved. Germline loops: CDR1 DFQATT, CDR2 SNEGSKA (reference sequence). The length of the CDR3 is 11 residues. V was cut by 8 bases and J by 7 bases, with 9 bases left in between. CDR3 region: CSRAGNSPLHF. CDR3 in DNA: TGCAGTAGGGCCGGGAATTCACCCCTCCACTTT.

This chain connects TRBV30 to TRBJ2-3; the D gene is possibly TRBD2 (6 bases). Trimming cost V 3 bases and J 2 bases, with 12 bases left between them. The CDR3 covers 14 residues. Germline V gene sequence: CDR1 GTSNPN, CDR2 SVGIG (reference sequence). CDR3 in amino acids: CAWRGSGSTDTQYF. The CDR3 nucleotides read TGTGCCTGGAGGGGCAGCGGGTCCACAGATACGCAGTATTTT.

This sequence joins TRBV24-1 and TRBJ1-5; D is unclear. The CDR3 is made up of 14 amino acids. Per germline, CDR1 KGHDR and CDR2 SFDVKD. Trimming removed 1 base at V and 4 bases at J, with 7 bases between. The CDR3 spells CATSDFTDNQPQHF. CDR3 sequence (DNA): TGTGCCACCAGTGATTTTACAGATAATCAGCCCCAGCATTTT.

The CDR3 region has the DNA TGTGCCAGCAGTTCGACCGGGACTAGCGGGAGTTACGAGCAGTACGTC. Its protein is CASSSTGTSGSYEQYV. The V and J genes are TRBV12-3 or TRBV12-4 and TRBJ2-7, with 14 bases matching TRBD2. V shed 4 bases and J 4 bases; nucleotides not matched to a gene: 6. The CDR3 totals 16 residues.

This clonotype has more than one count but fewer than ten. The chain is built from TRBV9 and TRBJ1-3, with TRBD1 matching over 8 bases. Germline V gives CDR1 SGDLS, CDR2 YYNGEE. The CDR3 consists of 14 residues. The ends lost 4 bases at V and 7 bases at J; junction bases unmatched: 7. The DNA for the CDR3 is TGTGCCAGCAGCCCACGGACAGGGACGAACACCATATATTTT. It translates to CASSPRTGTNTIYF.

This clonotype was picked up a small number of times. The V and J genes are TRBV27 and TRBJ2-7; 7 bases match TRBD1. Germline V gives CDR1 MNHEY, CDR2 SMNVEV (reference sequence). This CDR3 spans 17 amino acids. V shed 5 bases, J shed 1 base, and the junction held 14 bases outside the gene matches. The CDR3 here is CASSPRWRQGISYEQYF. The CDR3 nucleotides are TGTGCCAGCAGTCCTAGGTGGCGACAGGGAATTTCCTACGAGCAGTACTTC.

This clonotype was recorded only once. The chain uses TRBV14 and TRBJ2-7, with 7 bases aligning to TRBD2. V was clipped by 1 base and J by 12 bases; unmatched bases: 6. Germline V gene sequence: CDR1 SGHDN, CDR2 FVKESK. This CDR3 has 12 residues. The CDR3: CASSQAAGASYF. CDR3 DNA sequence: TGTGCCAGCAGCCAAGCCGCGGGAGCCTCGTACTTC.